Only a few counts were recorded for the clone carrying this T cell receptor (beta chain). Antigen unknown. Using immunoSEQ multiplex PCR, the repertoire was profiled, and TCRdb retains in-frame clones only, with some absent. Of more than 900,000 clones listed, about 80% are singletons. This sample was taken from a study of shared clonotypes between healthy human individuals. Germline CDR1 is SGDLS and CDR2 is YYNGEE. This CDR3 contains 15 residues. J gave up 9 bases and V 3 bases, and 11 bases lay outside the gene matches. All donors qualified as healthy HIV-negative adults and had experienced no recent acute infections or vaccinations. There were only Caucasian adults among the donors, and all lived in Nashville, Tennessee. General observations from the study: Memory subsets had estimated richness that was generally smaller than that of naive subsets. Rarefaction exposed incomplete sorted-subset sequencing despite large depth.

The chain employs TRBV9 and TRBJ1-5, with 8 bases matching TRBD1. The receptor was derived from a man aged 18 to 29 in good health. Some clones in this sample may be carry-over from other donors' samples. What was sequenced was memory CD4+ T cells from PBMCs. Subset described: CD45RA-negative fraction. The CDR3 protein is CASSAEGTGSGPQHF. The CDR3 DNA sequence: TGTGCCAGCAGCGCCGAAGGGACAGGTTCGGGGCCCCAGCATTTT.